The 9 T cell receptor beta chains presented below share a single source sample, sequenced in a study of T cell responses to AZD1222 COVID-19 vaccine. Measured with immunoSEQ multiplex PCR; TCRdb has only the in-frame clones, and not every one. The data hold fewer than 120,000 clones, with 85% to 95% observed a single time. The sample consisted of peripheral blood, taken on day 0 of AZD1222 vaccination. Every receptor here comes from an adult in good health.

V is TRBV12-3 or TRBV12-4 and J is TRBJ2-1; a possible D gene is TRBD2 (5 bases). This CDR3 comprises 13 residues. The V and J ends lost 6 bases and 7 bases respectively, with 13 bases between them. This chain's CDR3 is CASRRISGNEQFF. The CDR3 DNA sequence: TGTGCCAGCAGGAGGATCAGCGGAAATGAGCAGTTCTTC.

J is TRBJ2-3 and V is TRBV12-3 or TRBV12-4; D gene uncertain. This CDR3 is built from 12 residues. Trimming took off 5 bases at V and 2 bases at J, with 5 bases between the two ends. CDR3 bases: TGTGCCAGCAGTATTTACACAGATACGCAGTATTTT. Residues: CASSIYTDTQYF.

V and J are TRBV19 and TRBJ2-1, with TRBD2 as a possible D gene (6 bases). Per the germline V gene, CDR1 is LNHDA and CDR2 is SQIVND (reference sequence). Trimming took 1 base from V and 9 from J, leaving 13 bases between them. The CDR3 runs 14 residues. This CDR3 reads CASSIAGRDGEQFF. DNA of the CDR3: TGTGCCAGTAGTATAGCGGGGCGGGATGGTGAGCAGTTCTTC.

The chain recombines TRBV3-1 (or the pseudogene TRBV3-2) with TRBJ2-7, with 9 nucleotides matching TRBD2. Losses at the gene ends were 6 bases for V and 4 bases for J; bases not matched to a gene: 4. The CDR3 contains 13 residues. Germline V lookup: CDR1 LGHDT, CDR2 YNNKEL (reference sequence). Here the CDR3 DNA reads TGTGCCAGCAGTCGACTAGCGGAGTACGAGCAGTACTTC. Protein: CASSRLAEYEQYF.

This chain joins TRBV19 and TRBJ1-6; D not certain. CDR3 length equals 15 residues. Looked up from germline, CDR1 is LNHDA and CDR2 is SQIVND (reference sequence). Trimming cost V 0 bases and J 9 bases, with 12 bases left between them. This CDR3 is CASSIEGGGGSPLHF. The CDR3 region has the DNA TGTGCCAGTAGTATAGAGGGCGGAGGTGGTTCACCCCTCCACTTT.

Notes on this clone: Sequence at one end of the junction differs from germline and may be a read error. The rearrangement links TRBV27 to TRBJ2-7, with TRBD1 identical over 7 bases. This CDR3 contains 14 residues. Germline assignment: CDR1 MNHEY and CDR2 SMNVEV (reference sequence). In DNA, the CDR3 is TGTGCCACCAGTTTACAAGGGGGCTTCCACGAGCAGTACTTC. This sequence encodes CATSLQGGFHEQYF.

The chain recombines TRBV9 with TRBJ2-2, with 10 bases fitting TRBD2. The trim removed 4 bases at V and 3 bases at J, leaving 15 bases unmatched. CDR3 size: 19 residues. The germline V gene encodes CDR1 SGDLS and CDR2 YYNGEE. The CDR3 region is CASSSPTSGERPDTGELFF. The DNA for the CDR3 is TGTGCCAGCAGCTCCCCCACTAGCGGGGAAAGGCCGGACACCGGGGAGCTGTTTTTT.

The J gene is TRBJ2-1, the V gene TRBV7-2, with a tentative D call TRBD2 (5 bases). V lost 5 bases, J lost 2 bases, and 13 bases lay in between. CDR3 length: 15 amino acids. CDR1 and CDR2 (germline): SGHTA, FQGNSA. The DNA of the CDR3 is TGTGCCAGCAGCATGTCGGGGTTAGCCTACAATGAGCAGTTCTTC. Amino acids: CASSMSGLAYNEQFF.

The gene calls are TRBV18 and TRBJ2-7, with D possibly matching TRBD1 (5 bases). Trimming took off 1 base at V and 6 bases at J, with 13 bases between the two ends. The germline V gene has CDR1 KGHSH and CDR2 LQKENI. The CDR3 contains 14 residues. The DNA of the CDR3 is TGTGCCAGCTCACCACTTAGTTCAGGGCCCGAGCAGTACTTC. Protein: CASSPLSSGPEQYF. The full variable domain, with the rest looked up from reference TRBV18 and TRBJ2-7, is NAGVMQNPRHLVRRRGQEARLRCSPMKGHSHVYWYRQLPEEGLKFMVYLQKENIIDESGMPKERFSAEFPKEGPSILRIQQVVRGDSAAYFCASSPLSSGPEQYFGPGTRLTVT.